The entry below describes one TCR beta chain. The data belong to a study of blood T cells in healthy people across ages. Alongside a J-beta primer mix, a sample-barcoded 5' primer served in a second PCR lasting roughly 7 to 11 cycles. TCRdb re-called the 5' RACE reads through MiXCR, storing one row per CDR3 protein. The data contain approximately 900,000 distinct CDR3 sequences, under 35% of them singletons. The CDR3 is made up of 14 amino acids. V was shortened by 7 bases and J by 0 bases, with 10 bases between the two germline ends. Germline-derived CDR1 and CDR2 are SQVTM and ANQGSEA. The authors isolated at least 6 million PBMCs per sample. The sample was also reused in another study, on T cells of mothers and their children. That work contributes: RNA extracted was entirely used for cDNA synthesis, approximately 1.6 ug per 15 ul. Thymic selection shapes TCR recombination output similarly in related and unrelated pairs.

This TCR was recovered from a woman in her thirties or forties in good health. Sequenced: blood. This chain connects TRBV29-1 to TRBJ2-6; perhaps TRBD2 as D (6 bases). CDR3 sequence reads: CSALGGSGANVLTF. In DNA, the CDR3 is TGCAGCGCCCTCGGGGGCTCTGGGGCCAACGTCCTGACTTTC.